Here is one T cell receptor beta chain with its context. The antigen remains undetermined. The trim removed 4 bases at V and 8 bases at J, leaving 9 bases unmatched. The CDR3 is 13 residues long. Germline CDR1 reads GTSNPN; CDR2 reads SVGIG (reference sequence). The data stem from a study of cytomegalovirus exposure and HLA in healthy donors. Study conclusions and caveats: TCR beta sequences reportedly predicted most subjects' HLA-A and HLA-B alleles accurately. Most TCR sequences were seen very rarely across donors, but some public TCRs occurred in many.

PCR primers comprised 60 Vbeta and 13 Jbeta primers. Here immunoSEQ multiplex PCR was the method, and the copy in TCRdb shows in-frame clones only, minus some. The data contain 130,000 to 150,000 clones, approximately 82% of them singletons. The gene calls are TRBV30 and TRBJ1-1; 8 nucleotides line up with TRBD1. Sequencing input: PBMCs. The TCR was taken from a woman in her sixties in good health and CMV-seropositive. The CDR3 nucleotides read TGTGCCTGGAACACAGGGGGGGTAGGAGAAGCTTTCTTT. It is translated as CAWNTGGVGEAFF.